This TCR beta chain was profiled in a study of shared clonotypes between healthy human individuals. Study summary: Per donor, CD8 memory used one plate, CD8 naive used two, CD4 memory used three and CD4 naive used three.

In this sample, this clone turned up once. Using approximately 200 ng DNA, 25,000 to 35,000 T cell genomes, the sorted-subset replicate PCRs were run. Clones were sequenced by immunoSEQ multiplex PCR, and TCRdb holds only the in-frame ones, with some missing. The sample contains 2 million to 2.5 million clones, approximately 95% of which appear only once. The V gene's germline CDR1 is SGHNT and CDR2 YYREEE (reference sequence). The CDR3 has 15 residues. The ends were cut back, 4 bases at V and 0 bases at J, with 11 bases in the middle. The sequenced sample consisted of naive CD4+ T cells sorted from blood. The subset: CD45RA+ positively selected. The TCR comes from a man aged 18 to 29 in good health. The V call is TRBV5-4, the J call TRBJ1-3; TRBD1 might be the D (5 bases). The CDR3 region is CASSLGRASGNTIYF. The CDR3 region has the DNA TGTGCCAGCAGCCTCGGCAGGGCCTCTGGAAACACCATATATTTT.